Listed below are T cell receptor beta chains from one sample, sequenced in a study of shared clonotypes between healthy human individuals. Profiled with immunoSEQ multiplex PCR; TCRdb holds only in-frame clones, not every one. The sample lists under 1 million clones, 92% occurring once. The sequenced material came from naive CD8+ T cells sorted from blood. These receptors all stem from a man aged 25 to 45 in good health. Each CDR3 is given with its conserved first and last residue. The D gene is left open where the match is weak. Clone size is given for some rows only: seen once, a few or many times, or a class if the clone is expanded.

j_call: TRBJ1-1; clone_size: -; d_call: -; v_call: TRBV28; cdr3_aa: CASSDTEAFF; cdr3_nt: TGTGCCAGCTCGGACACTGAAGCTTTCTTT
j_call: TRBJ2-3; clone_size: -; d_call: TRBD2; v_call: TRBV28; cdr3_aa: CASFPAGGPDTQYF; cdr3_nt: TGTGCCAGCTTCCCGGCGGGAGGGCCAGATACGCAGTATTTT
j_call: TRBJ2-2; clone_size: few; d_call: TRBD1; v_call: TRBV6-5; cdr3_aa: CASSYVTGGTGELFF; cdr3_nt: TGTGCCAGCAGTTACGTAACAGGGGGGACCGGGGAGCTGTTTTTT
j_call: TRBJ2-5; clone_size: -; d_call: TRBD2; v_call: TRBV30; cdr3_aa: CAWSQGLESIQETQYF; cdr3_nt: TGTGCCTGGAGCCAGGGACTAGAGAGTATCCAAGAGACCCAGTACTTC
j_call: TRBJ2-7; clone_size: -; d_call: -; v_call: TRBV28; cdr3_aa: CASSLELGVSYEQYF; cdr3_nt: TGTGCCAGCAGTTTAGAGTTGGGAGTCTCCTACGAGCAGTACTTC
j_call: TRBJ2-1; clone_size: once; d_call: TRBD1; v_call: TRBV28; cdr3_aa: CASSDRGSYNEQFF; cdr3_nt: TGTGCCAGCAGCGACAGGGGGTCCTACAATGAGCAGTTCTTC
j_call: TRBJ1-1; clone_size: -; d_call: -; v_call: TRBV25-1; cdr3_aa: CASKGVPNTEAFF; cdr3_nt: TGTGCCAGCAAAGGGGTTCCCAACACTGAAGCTTTCTTT
j_call: TRBJ2-2; clone_size: -; d_call: -; v_call: TRBV5-5; cdr3_aa: CASSQFTGVHNTGELFF; cdr3_nt: TGTGCCAGCAGCCAATTTACGGGGGTTCACAACACCGGGGAGCTGTTTTTT
j_call: TRBJ2-7; clone_size: -; d_call: TRBD2; v_call: TRBV4-1; cdr3_aa: CASSHRTSGTYEQYF; cdr3_nt: TGCGCCAGCAGCCACCGGACTAGCGGAACTTACGAGCAGTACTTC
j_call: TRBJ2-3; clone_size: -; d_call: TRBD2; v_call: TRBV19; cdr3_aa: CASSKQPLAGGADTQYF; cdr3_nt: TGTGCCAGTAGCAAACAGCCATTAGCGGGGGGCGCAGATACGCAGTATTTT
j_call: TRBJ2-3; clone_size: -; d_call: -; v_call: TRBV7-9; cdr3_aa: CASSVGLRGADTQYF; cdr3_nt: TGTGCCAGCAGCGTAGGACTCAGGGGCGCAGATACGCAGTATTTT
j_call: TRBJ1-3; clone_size: -; d_call: -; v_call: TRBV13; cdr3_aa: CASSLRTAGNTIYF; cdr3_nt: TGTGCCAGCAGCCTAAGGACAGCTGGAAACACCATATATTTT
j_call: TRBJ2-7; clone_size: once; d_call: TRBD1; v_call: TRBV30; cdr3_aa: CAWSVLGQGIDEQYF; cdr3_nt: TGTGCCTGGAGTGTACTTGGACAGGGGATCGACGAGCAGTACTTC
j_call: TRBJ2-1; clone_size: -; d_call: -; v_call: TRBV11-2; cdr3_aa: CASSSQSGSYNEQFF; cdr3_nt: TGTGCCAGCAGCTCCCAGTCGGGAAGCTACAATGAGCAGTTCTTC
j_call: TRBJ1-1; clone_size: -; d_call: TRBD1; v_call: TRBV4-3; cdr3_aa: CASSQGTGGSEAFF; cdr3_nt: TGCGCCAGCAGCCAAGGAACAGGGGGCTCTGAAGCTTTCTTT
j_call: TRBJ2-1; clone_size: -; d_call: -; v_call: TRBV30; cdr3_aa: CAWGPVNEQFF; cdr3_nt: TGTGCCTGGGGACCAGTCAATGAGCAGTTCTTC
j_call: TRBJ2-1; clone_size: -; d_call: -; v_call: TRBV27; cdr3_aa: CASSSGLLYNEQFF; cdr3_nt: TGTGCCAGCAGTTCGGGACTCCTATACAATGAGCAGTTCTTC
j_call: TRBJ2-2; clone_size: -; d_call: TRBD2; v_call: TRBV27; cdr3_aa: CATKQLATGTGELFF; cdr3_nt: TGTGCCACCAAACAACTAGCGACGGGGACCGGGGAGCTGTTTTTT